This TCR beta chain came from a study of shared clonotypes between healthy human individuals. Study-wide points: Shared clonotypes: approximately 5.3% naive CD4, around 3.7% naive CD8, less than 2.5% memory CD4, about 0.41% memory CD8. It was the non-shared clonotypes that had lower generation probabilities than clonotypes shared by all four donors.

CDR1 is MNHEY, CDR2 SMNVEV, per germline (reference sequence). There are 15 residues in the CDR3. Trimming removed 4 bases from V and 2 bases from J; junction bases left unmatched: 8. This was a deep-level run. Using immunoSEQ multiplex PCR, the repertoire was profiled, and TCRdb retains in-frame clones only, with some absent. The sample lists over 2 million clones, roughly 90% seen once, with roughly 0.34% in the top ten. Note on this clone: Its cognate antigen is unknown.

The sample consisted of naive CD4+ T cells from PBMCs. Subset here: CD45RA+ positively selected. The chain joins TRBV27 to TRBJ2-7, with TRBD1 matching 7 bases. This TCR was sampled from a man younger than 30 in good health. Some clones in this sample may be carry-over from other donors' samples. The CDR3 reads CASSSRTGPTYEQYF. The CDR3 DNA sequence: TGTGCCAGCAGTTCTCGGACAGGACCCACCTACGAGCAGTACTTC.